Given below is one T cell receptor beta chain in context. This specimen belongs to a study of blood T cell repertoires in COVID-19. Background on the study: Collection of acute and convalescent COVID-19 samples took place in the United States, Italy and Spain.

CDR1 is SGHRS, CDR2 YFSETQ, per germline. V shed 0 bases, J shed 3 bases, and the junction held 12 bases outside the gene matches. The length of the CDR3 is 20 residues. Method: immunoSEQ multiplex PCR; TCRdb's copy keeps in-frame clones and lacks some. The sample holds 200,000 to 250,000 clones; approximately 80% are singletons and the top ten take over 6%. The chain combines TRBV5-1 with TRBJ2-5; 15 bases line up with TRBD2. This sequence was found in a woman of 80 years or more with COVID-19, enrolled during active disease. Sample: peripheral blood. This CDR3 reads CASSLELGFGLAGGEETQYF. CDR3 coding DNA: TGCGCCAGCAGCTTGGAATTGGGATTCGGACTAGCGGGAGGGGAAGAGACCCAGTACTTC.